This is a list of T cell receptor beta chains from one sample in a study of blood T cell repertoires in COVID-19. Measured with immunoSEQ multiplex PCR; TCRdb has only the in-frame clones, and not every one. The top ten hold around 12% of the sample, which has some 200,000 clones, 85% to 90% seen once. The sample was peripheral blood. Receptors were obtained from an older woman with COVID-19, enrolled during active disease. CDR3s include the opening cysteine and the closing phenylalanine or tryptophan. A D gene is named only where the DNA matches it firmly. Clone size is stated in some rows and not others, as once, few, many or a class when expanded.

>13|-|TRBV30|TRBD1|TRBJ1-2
TGTGCCTGGAGTTACCAGGGGGTAGGAGGCTACACCTTC
CAWSYQGVGGYTF
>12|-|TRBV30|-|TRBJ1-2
TGTGCCTATCAGGGTTTAGACTATGGCTACACCTTC
CAYQGLDYGYTF
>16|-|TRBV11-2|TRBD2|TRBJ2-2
TGTGCCAGCTCCATTAGCGGGAGCCCCGACACCGGGGAGCTGTTTTTT
CASSISGSPDTGELFF
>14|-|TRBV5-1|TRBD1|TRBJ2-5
TGCGCCAGCAGCTATGGACAGGGGCGGGAGACCCAGTACTTC
CASSYGQGRETQYF
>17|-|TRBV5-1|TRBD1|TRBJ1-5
TGCGCCAGCAGCTTCCGACAGGGGGGGCATAGCAATCAGCCCCAGCATTTT
CASSFRQGGHSNQPQHF
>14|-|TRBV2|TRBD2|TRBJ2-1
TGTGCCAGCAGTGGGACTAGCGGGAGCAATGAGCAGTTCTTC
CASSGTSGSNEQFF
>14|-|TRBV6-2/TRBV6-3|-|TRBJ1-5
TGTGCCAGCAGTTACTTCAGGAGCAATCAGCCCCAGCATTTT
CASSYFRSNQPQHF
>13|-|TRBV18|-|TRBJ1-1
TGTGCCAGCTCACCACCTTCTGTAACTGAAGCTTTCTTT
CASSPPSVTEAFF
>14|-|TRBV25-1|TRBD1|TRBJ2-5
TGTGCCAGCAGAAACAGGGGGCTTCAAGAGACCCAGTACTTC
CASRNRGLQETQYF
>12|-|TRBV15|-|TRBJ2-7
TGTGCCACCAGCAGTATCGGGTACGAGCAGTACTTC
CATSSIGYEQYF
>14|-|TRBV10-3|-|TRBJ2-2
TGTGCCATCAGGAGAGACTGGAACACCGGGGAGCTGTTTTTT
CAIRRDWNTGELFF
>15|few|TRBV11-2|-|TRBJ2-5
TGTGCCAGCTCCTCGCCGACACAATTCCAAGAGACCCAGTACTTC
CASSSPTQFQETQYF
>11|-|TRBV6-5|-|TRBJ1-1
TGTGCCAGCAGGAACCAGATTGAAGCTTTCTTT
CASRNQIEAFF
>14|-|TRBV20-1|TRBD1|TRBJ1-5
TGCAGTGCTAGTTCCGGGACAGGGGTTCAGCCCCAGCATTTT
CSASSGTGVQPQHF
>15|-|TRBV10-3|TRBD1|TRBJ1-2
TGTGCCATCAGCGTTGACAGGGTCACGCACTATGGCTACACCTTC
CAISVDRVTHYGYTF
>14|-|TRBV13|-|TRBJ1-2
TGTGCCAGCAGCTACGGACTTGGAGGCTATGGCTACACCTTC
CASSYGLGGYGYTF
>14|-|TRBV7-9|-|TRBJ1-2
TGTGCCAGCAGCCGTGGGCAGGCCGATTATGGCTACACCTTC
CASSRGQADYGYTF
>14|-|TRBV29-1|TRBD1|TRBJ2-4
TGCAGCGTTGAAGGTACAGGGGGCAGGAACATTCAGTACTTC
CSVEGTGGRNIQYF
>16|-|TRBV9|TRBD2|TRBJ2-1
TGTGCCAGCAGCCGGCGACAGCGGGAGTACTACAATGAGCAGTTCTTC
CASSRRQREYYNEQFF
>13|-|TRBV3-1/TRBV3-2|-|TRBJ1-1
TGTGCCAGCAGCCCGACACCAGTTACTGAAGCTTTCTTT
CASSPTPVTEAFF
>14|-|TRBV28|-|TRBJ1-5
TGTGCCGGCCGGAGGACAGCTAGCAATCAGCCCCAGCATTTT
CAGRRTASNQPQHF
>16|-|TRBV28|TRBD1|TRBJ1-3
TGTGCCAGCAGTTCGCCGGGACAGGGTTCCGGAAACACCATATATTTT
CASSSPGQGSGNTIYF
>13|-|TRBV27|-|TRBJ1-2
TGTGCCAGCAGGCGGACGGGGGGCCATGGCTACACCTTC
CASRRTGGHGYTF
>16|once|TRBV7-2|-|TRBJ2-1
TGTGCCAGCAGCTTAGTGGGTGCTGACATACCTCTTGAGCAGTTCTTC
CASSLVGADIPLEQFF
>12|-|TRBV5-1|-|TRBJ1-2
TGCGCCAGCAGCTTGGAGGAGAGAGGCTACACCTTC
CASSLEERGYTF
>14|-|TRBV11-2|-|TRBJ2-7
TGTGCCAGCAGGACAACAGACCACTCCTACGAGCAGTACTTC
CASRTTDHSYEQYF
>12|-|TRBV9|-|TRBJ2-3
TGTGCCAGCAGCCTTAGCACAGATACGCAGTATTTT
CASSLSTDTQYF
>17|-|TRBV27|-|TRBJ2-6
TGTGCCAGCAGTTTATTTGCGGGCCCCTCTGGGGCCAACGTCCTGACTTTC
CASSLFAGPSGANVLTF
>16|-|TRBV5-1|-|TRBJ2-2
TGCGCCAGCAGCTTCTCGGACAGCCTTAACACCGGGGAGCTGTTTTTT
CASSFSDSLNTGELFF
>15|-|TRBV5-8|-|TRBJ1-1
TGTGCCAGCAGCCCCGACTTGACGGGGGACACTGAAGCTTTCTTT
CASSPDLTGDTEAFF
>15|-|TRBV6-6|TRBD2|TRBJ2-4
TGTGCCAGCAGTTACTCGAGTGGGAGGGGTGACATTCAGTACTTC
CASSYSSGRGDIQYF
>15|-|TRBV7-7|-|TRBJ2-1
TGTGCTAGCAGTCCTACTACAAAGTCCTACAATGAGCAGTTCTTC
CASSPTTKSYNEQFF
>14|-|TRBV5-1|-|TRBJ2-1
TGCGCCAGCAGCTCCCATGGGGGCAACAATGAGCAGTTCTTC
CASSSHGGNNEQFF
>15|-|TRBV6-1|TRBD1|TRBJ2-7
TGTGCCAGCAGTGAAGCCGGGACAGGGCTGTACGAGCAGTACTTC
CASSEAGTGLYEQYF
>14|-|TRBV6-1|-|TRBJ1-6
TGTGCCAGCAGTGATTGGCAGGGGCTCGGGCCCCTCCACTTT
CASSDWQGLGPLHF
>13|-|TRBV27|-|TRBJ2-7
TGTGCCAGCAGGGATTTAGCGGCCTACGAGCAGTACTTC
CASRDLAAYEQYF
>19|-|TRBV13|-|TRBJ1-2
TGTGCCAGCACCTCCCGCAGGGTTCTGACACTAGCCTATAACTATGGCTACACCTTC
CASTSRRVLTLAYNYGYTF
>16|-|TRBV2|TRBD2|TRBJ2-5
TGTGCCAGCAGTGAAGAGGTAGCGGGGAACCAAGAGACCCAGTACTTC
CASSEEVAGNQETQYF
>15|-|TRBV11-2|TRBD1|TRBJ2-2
TGTGCCAGCAGCGTCGGGACAGGGGTTATCGGGGAGCTGTTTTTT
CASSVGTGVIGELFF
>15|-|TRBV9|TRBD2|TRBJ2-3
TGTGCCAGCAGCGTAGGTAATAGCGGGACAGATACGCAGTATTTT
CASSVGNSGTDTQYF
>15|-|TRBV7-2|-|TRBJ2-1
TGTGCCAGCAGCCCCCTGGACAGTCCCTTGGGTGAGCAGTTCTTC
CASSPLDSPLGEQFF
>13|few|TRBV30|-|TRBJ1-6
TGTGCCTGGAAGGACCGGGGGGGATCACCCCTCCACTTT
CAWKDRGGSPLHF
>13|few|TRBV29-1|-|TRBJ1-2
TGCAGCGTTGAATTACAGGGATTCGATGGCTACACCTTC
CSVELQGFDGYTF
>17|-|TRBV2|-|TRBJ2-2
TGTGCCAGCAGTGAATCCCCGGGACACCTTCTCACCGGGGAGCTGTTTTTT
CASSESPGHLLTGELFF
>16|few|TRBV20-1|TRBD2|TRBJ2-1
TGCAGTGCTAGTTCGGTAGCGGGAGGGCCAGGTGATGAGCAGTTCTTC
CSASSVAGGPGDEQFF
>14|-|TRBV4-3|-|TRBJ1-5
TGCGCCAGCAGCCAAGAACGGGGGGATCAGCCCCAGCATTTT
CASSQERGDQPQHF
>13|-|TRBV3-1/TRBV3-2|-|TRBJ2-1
TGTGCCAGCAGCCAAGATCCCAACAATGAGCAGTTCTTC
CASSQDPNNEQFF
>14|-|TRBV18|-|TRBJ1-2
TGTGCCAGCTCAGAACAGGGTACTAACTATGGCTACACCTTC
CASSEQGTNYGYTF
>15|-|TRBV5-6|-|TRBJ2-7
TGTGCCAGCAGCTTGCTGGAGGGATACTCCTACGAGCAGTACTTC
CASSLLEGYSYEQYF
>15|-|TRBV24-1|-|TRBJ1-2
TGTGCCACCAGTGAACCCCGCCAGGGGAACTATGGCTACACCTTC
CATSEPRQGNYGYTF
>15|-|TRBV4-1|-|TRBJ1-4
TGCGCCAGCAGCCGGTTAGATGAGAAACTTGAAAAACTGTTTTTT
CASSRLDEKLEKLFF
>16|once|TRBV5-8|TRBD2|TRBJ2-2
TGTGCCAGCAGCTTGGAAGCGGGAGGGAGGTCCGGGGAGCTGTTTTTT
CASSLEAGGRSGELFF
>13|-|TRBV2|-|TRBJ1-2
TGTGCCAGCAGTGAAGACGGGAACTATGGCTACACCTTC
CASSEDGNYGYTF
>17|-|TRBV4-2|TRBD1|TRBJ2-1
TGTGCCAGCAGCCAGGGGAAGGGACAGGGGGGGGACAATGAGCAGTTCTTC
CASSQGKGQGGDNEQFF